A single sample is the source of the 15 T cell receptor beta chains below, sequenced in a study of blood T cell repertoires in COVID-19 (dated by TCRdb to between 2020 and 2021). The library was obtained by the immunoSEQ multiplex PCR assay. In its TCRdb copy, this immuneACCESS table keeps in-frame sequences only and misses some clones. Where compared with another copy, unresolved V genes explain less than half of these, and the others have no known cause. The sample has around 270,000 clones on record, around 90% of them singletons. In total, the top ten clones hold approximately 5.1% of the sample. Specimen: peripheral blood. Every receptor here comes from a woman aged 60-75 years with COVID-19, enrolled during active disease.

J is TRBJ1-1 and V is TRBV3-1 (or the pseudogene TRBV3-2); 11 nucleotides align to TRBD1. Trimming cost V 8 bases and J 1 base; bases outside gene matches: 6. The CDR3 has 15 residues. CDR1 and CDR2 from the germline V gene are LGHDT and YNNKEL (reference sequence). CDR3 amino acids: CASLRTGGSNTEAFF. The CDR3 DNA follows: TGTGCCAGCTTGAGGACAGGGGGCTCGAACACTGAAGCTTTCTTT.

This clone is a singleton in its sample. The rearrangement uses TRBV29-1 and TRBJ1-2; the D is unclear. Trimming stripped 6 bases from V and 6 bases from J, with 14 bases between. The germline CDR1 and CDR2 sequences are SQVTM and ANQGSEA. This CDR3 spans 12 amino acids. CDR3 DNA: TGCAGCGTCCGCGCGGCAGCGAATGGCTACACCTTC. This encodes CSVRAAANGYTF. Using reference TRBV29-1 and TRBJ1-2 for the parts outside the CDR3, the full variable domain is SAVISQKPSRDICQRGTSLTIQCQVDSQVTMMFWYRQQPGQSLTLIATANQGSEATYESGFVIDKFPISRPNLTFSTLTVSNMSPEDSSIYLCSVRAAANGYTFGSGTRLTVV.

The chain links TRBV7-3 to TRBJ2-6; 10 nucleotides align to TRBD1. The CDR3 totals 18 residues. The V and J ends lost 4 bases and 2 bases, in that order; junction bases with no gene match: 8. Germline loops: CDR1 SGHTA, CDR2 FQGTGA. CDR3 region: CASSSSGTGVAGANVLTF. The CDR3 nucleotides read TGTGCCAGCAGCTCCTCCGGGACAGGGGTCGCTGGGGCCAACGTCCTGACTTTC.

The chain joins TRBV3-1 (or the pseudogene TRBV3-2) to TRBJ2-4, with 9 positions matching TRBD2. The CDR3 spans 15 residues. The ends lost 5 bases at V and 3 bases at J; junction bases unmatched: 5. Germline V gene data show CDR1 as LGHDT and CDR2 as YNNKEL (reference sequence). CDR3 loop: CASSDTAGGKNIQYF. The CDR3 coding sequence is TGTGCCAGCAGCGACACAGCGGGGGGCAAAAACATTCAGTACTTC.

This clone has a single count. The chain is built from TRBV19 and TRBJ1-6; tentative D call: TRBD1 (6 bases). In germline, CDR1 is LNHDA, CDR2 SQIVND (reference sequence). This CDR3 is built from 16 residues. The germline V and J ends were trimmed by 6 bases and 13 bases, with 25 bases remaining between them. The CDR3 reads CASRPAGGAGGRPLHF. For the CDR3, the DNA is TGTGCCAGTAGGCCAGCCGGGGGGGCCGGAGGCCGTCCCCTCCACTTT.

This clone turned up a few times. Other DNA variants within this sample encode the same CDR3. J is TRBJ2-7 and V is TRBV3-1 (or the pseudogene TRBV3-2); 11 positions agree with TRBD2. V was pared by 2 bases and J by 4 bases, with 1 base of the junction left unmatched. The CDR3 is 14 amino acids. CDR1 is LGHDT, CDR2 YNNKEL, per germline (reference sequence). The DNA of the CDR3 is TGTGCCAGCAGCCAAACTAGCGGGAGTTACGAGCAGTACTTC. Translation gives CASSQTSGSYEQYF.

CDR3 in amino acids: CASSVTSGNTGELFF. CDR3 bases: TGTGCCAGCAGCGTGACTAGCGGGAACACCGGGGAGCTGTTTTTT. V and J are TRBV9 and TRBJ2-2; 9 bases agree with TRBD2. Germline V gives CDR1 SGDLS, CDR2 YYNGEE. V shed 2 bases and J 1 base; nucleotides not matched to a gene: 0. The CDR3 loop spans 15 amino acids.

This clone appeared once. The CDR3 bases are TGTGCCAGTAGTCCCCGCTCCGACAGGACGTCAGGCTACACCTTC. Protein sequence: CASSPRSDRTSGYTF. The genes are TRBV19 and TRBJ1-2, with D possibly being TRBD1 (6 bases). This CDR3 is built from 15 residues. Germline CDR1 is LNHDA and CDR2 is SQIVND (reference sequence). V gave up 5 bases and J gave up 8 bases, with 21 bases separating them.

The chain is built from TRBV7-9 and TRBJ2-3; D unresolved. V shed 1 base and J shed 6 bases, with 20 bases lying between them. CDR1 is SEHNR and CDR2 is FQNEAQ in the germline V gene (reference sequence). The CDR3 is made up of 17 amino acids. Written as DNA, the CDR3 is TGTGCCAGCAGCTTAGTGGAGATTAGTCTAGTGGTGGATACGCAGTATTTT. This sequence encodes CASSLVEISLVVDTQYF. Looking up the rest from reference TRBV7-9 and TRBJ2-3 gives the full variable domain: DTGVSQNPRHKITKRGQNVTFRCDPISEHNRLYWYRQTLGQGPEFLTYFQNEAQLEKSRLLSDRFSAERPKGSFSTLEIQRTEQGDSAMYLCASSLVEISLVVDTQYFGPGTRLTVL.

The chain couples TRBV2 to TRBJ1-2; D is unresolved. The V gene's germline CDR1 is SNHLY and CDR2 FYNNEI. The CDR3 runs 13 residues. V was pared by 3 bases and J by 4 bases, with 9 bases between. CDR3 in amino acids: CASSESGIYGYTF. The CDR3 DNA is TGTGCCAGCAGTGAGTCCGGGATCTATGGCTACACCTTC.

The rearrangement uses TRBV18 and TRBJ1-4, with TRBD1 identical over 10 bases. V lost 4 bases to trimming and J lost 5 bases; unmatched junction nucleotides: 1. CDR3 length equals 14 residues. The germline V gene encodes CDR1 KGHSH and CDR2 LQKENI. The CDR3 DNA reads as TGTGCCAGCTCACGGACAGGGGGAAATGAAAAACTGTTTTTT. Translating gives CASSRTGGNEKLFF.

CDR3 protein: CATSRTFGTGMNTEAFF. In DNA, the CDR3 is TGTGCCACCAGCAGAACCTTCGGGACAGGAATGAACACTGAAGCTTTCTTT. This chain connects TRBV15 to TRBJ1-1; the match to TRBD1 covers 8 bases. The V gene end was trimmed by 2 bases and the J gene end by 0 bases; junction bases not matched to a gene: 8. Looked up from germline, CDR1 is LNHNV and CDR2 is YYDKDF (reference sequence). This CDR3 is 17 amino acids long.

In this sample, this clone turned up once. This sequence joins TRBV28 and TRBJ2-7; 8 bases match TRBD1. Germline V gives CDR1 MDHEN, CDR2 SYDVKM. The CDR3 contains 15 residues. Trimming removed 4 bases from V and 6 bases from J; junction bases left unmatched: 11. CDR3 region: CASSSHRSQGGEQYF. The CDR3 DNA reads as TGTGCCAGCAGTTCCCACCGATCACAGGGGGGCGAGCAGTACTTC.

The V call is TRBV30, the J call TRBJ1-1; D uncertain. The germline CDR1 and CDR2 sequences are GTSNPN and SVGIG (reference sequence). This CDR3 has 11 residues. The V and J ends lost 1 base and 7 bases respectively, with 7 bases between them. CDR3 loop: CAWSADYEAFF. CDR3 DNA sequence: TGTGCCTGGAGTGCGGACTATGAAGCTTTCTTT.

The rearrangement joins TRBV9 to TRBJ1-4, with D perhaps matching TRBD1 (6 bases). Trimming removed 2 bases at V and 6 bases at J, with 11 bases between. The CDR3 consists of 14 residues. The germline gives CDR1 SGDLS, CDR2 YYNGEE. Here the CDR3 reads CASSVTGKDEKLFF. CDR3 coding DNA: TGTGCCAGCAGCGTTACAGGGAAGGATGAAAAACTGTTTTTT. Looking up the rest from reference TRBV9 and TRBJ1-4 gives the full variable domain: DSGVTQTPKHLITATGQRVTLRCSPRSGDLSVYWYQQSLDQGLQFLIQYYNGEERAKGNILERFSAQQFPDLHSELNLSSLELGDSALYFCASSVTGKDEKLFFGSGTQLSVL.